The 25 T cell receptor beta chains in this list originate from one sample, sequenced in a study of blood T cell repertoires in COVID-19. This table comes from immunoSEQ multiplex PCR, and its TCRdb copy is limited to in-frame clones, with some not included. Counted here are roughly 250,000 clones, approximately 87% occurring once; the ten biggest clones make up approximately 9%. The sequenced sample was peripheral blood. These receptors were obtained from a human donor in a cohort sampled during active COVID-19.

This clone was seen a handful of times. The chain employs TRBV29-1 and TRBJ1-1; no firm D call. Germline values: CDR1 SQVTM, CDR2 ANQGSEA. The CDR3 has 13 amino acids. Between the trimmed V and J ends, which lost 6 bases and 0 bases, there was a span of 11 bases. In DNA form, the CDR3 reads TGCAGCGTGAAGAGGTCGTTGAACACTGAAGCTTTCTTT. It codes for CSVKRSLNTEAFF.

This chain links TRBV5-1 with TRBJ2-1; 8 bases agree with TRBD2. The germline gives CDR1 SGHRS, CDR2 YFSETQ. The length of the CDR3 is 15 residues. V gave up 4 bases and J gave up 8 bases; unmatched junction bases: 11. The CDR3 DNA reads TGCGCCAGCAGCCCCTTCCGGGGGGGCCCCCATGAGCAGTTCTTC. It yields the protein CASSPFRGGPHEQFF.

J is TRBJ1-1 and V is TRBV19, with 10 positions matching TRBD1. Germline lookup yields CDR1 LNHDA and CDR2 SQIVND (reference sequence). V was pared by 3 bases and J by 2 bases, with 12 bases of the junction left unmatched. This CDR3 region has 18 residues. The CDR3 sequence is CASSIWPSWTGGNTEAFF. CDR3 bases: TGTGCCAGTAGTATTTGGCCGTCCTGGACAGGGGGTAACACTGAAGCTTTCTTT.

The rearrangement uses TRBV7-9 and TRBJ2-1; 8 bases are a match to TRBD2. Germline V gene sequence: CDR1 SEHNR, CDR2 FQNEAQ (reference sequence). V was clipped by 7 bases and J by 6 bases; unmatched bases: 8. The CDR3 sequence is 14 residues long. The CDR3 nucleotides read TGTGCCAGCACTAAGCGGGAGTTGAGCAATGAGCAGTTCTTC. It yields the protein CASTKRELSNEQFF.

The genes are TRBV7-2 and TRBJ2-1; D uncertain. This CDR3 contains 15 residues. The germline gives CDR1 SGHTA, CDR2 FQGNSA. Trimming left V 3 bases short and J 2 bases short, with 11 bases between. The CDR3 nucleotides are TGTGCCAGCAGCTTTTCCCGAGCCACCTACAATGAGCAGTTCTTC. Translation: CASSFSRATYNEQFF.

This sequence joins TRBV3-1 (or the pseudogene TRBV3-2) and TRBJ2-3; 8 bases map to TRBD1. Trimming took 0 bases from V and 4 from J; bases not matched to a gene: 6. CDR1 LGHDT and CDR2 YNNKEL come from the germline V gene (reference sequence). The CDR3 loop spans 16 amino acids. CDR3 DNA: TGTGCCAGCAGCCAAGAGACAGGGGTCGGGTCAGATACGCAGTATTTT. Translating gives CASSQETGVGSDTQYF.

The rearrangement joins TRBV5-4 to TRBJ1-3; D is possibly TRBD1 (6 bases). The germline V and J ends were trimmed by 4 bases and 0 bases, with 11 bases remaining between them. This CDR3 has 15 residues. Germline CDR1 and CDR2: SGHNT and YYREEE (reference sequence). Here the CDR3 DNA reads TGTGCCAGCAGCACGGACAGCAGCTCTGGAAACACCATATATTTT. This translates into CASSTDSSSGNTIYF.

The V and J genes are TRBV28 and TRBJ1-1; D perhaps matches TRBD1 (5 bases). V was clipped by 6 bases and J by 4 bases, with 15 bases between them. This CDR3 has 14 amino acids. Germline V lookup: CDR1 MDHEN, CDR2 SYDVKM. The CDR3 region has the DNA TGTGCCAGCAGACGTAGACAGTGGTCCACTGAAGCTTTCTTT. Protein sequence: CASRRRQWSTEAFF. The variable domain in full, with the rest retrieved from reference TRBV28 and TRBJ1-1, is DVKVTQSSRYLVKRTGEKVFLECVQDMDHENMFWYRQDPGLGLRLIYFSYDVKMKEKGDIPEGYSVSREKKERFSLILESASTNQTSMYLCASRRRQWSTEAFFGQGTRLTVV.

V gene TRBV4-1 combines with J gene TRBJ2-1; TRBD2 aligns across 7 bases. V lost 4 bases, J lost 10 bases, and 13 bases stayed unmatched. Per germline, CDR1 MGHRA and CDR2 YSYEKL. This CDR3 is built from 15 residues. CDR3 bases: TGCGCCAGCAGCCGATCGGAGGGTCTAGCGGACGAGCAGTTCTTC. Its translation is CASSRSEGLADEQFF.

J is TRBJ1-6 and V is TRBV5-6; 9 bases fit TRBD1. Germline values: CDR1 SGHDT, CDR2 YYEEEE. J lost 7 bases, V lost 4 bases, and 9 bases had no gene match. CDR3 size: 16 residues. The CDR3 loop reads CASSGLQGAFNSPLHF. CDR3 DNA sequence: TGTGCCAGCAGCGGACTACAGGGGGCGTTCAATTCACCCCTCCACTTT.

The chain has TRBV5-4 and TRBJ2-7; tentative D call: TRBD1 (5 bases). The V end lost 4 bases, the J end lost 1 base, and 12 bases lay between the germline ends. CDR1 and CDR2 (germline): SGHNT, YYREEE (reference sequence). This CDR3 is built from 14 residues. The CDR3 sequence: CASSPETASYEQYF. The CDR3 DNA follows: TGTGCCAGCAGCCCGGAGACAGCTTCCTACGAGCAGTACTTC.

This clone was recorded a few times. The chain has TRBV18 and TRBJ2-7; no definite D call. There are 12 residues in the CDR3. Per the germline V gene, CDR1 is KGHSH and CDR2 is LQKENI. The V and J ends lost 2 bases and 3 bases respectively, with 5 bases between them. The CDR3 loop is CASSPTDYEQYF. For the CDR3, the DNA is TGTGCCAGCTCACCAACAGACTACGAGCAGTACTTC.

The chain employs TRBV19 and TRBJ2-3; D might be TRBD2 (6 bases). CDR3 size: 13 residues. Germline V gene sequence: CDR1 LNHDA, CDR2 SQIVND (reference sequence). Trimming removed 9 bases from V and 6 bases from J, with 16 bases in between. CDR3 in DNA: TGTGCCAGCCAGGTCCTTGGAGGGGATACGCAGTATTTT. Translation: CASQVLGGDTQYF. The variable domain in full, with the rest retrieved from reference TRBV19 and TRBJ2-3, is DGGITQSPKYLFRKEGQNVTLSCEQNLNHDAMYWYRQDPGQGLRLIYYSQIVNDFQKGDIAEGYSVSREKKESFPLTVTSAQKNPTAFYLCASQVLGGDTQYFGPGTRLTVL.

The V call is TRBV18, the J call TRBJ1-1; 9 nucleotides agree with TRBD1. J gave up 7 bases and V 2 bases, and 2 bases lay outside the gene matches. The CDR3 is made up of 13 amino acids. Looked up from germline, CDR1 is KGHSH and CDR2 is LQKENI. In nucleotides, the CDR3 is TGTGCCAGCTCACCAGGGACAGGGCTTGAAGCTTTCTTT. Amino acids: CASSPGTGLEAFF.

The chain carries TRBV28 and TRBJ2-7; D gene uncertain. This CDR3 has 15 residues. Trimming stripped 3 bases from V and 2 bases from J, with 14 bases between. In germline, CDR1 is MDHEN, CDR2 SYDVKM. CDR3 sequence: CASSFFAEAAYEQYF. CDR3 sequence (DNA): TGTGCCAGCAGTTTCTTCGCTGAGGCGGCCTACGAGCAGTACTTC.

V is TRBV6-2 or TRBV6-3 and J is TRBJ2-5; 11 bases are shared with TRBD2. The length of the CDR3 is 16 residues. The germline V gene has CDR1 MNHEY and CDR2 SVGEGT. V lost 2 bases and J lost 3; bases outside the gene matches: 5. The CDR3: CASSYPSSGGKETQYF. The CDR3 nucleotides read TGTGCCAGCAGTTACCCATCTAGCGGGGGGAAAGAGACCCAGTACTTC.

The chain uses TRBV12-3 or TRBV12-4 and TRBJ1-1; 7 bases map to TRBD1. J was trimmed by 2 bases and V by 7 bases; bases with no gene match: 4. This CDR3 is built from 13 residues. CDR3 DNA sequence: TGTGCCAGCAATAAGGGGGCTAACACTGAAGCTTTCTTT. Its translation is CASNKGANTEAFF.

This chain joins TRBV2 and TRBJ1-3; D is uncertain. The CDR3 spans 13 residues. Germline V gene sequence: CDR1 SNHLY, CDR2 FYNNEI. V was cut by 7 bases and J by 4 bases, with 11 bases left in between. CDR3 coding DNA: TGTGCCAGCATCGGAGTCTCGGGAAACACCATATATTTT. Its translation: CASIGVSGNTIYF.

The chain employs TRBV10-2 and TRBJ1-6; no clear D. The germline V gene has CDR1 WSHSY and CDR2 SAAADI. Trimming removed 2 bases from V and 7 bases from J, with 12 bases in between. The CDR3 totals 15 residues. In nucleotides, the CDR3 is TGCGCCAGCAGTGAGCAAGGAACCGGGAATTCACCCCTCCACTTT. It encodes CASSEQGTGNSPLHF.

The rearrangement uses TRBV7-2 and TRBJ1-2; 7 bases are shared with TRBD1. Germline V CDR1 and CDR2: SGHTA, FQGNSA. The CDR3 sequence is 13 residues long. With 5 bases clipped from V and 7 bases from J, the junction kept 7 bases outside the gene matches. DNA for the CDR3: TGTGCCAGCAGCCCGAAGACAGGGCTTGGCTACACCTTC. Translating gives CASSPKTGLGYTF.

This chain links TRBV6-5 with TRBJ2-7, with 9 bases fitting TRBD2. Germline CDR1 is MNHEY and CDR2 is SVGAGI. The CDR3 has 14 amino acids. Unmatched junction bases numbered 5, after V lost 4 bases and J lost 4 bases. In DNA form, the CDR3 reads TGTGCCAGCAGTTTTAGCGGGGGTTTATACGAGCAGTACTTC. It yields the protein CASSFSGGLYEQYF.

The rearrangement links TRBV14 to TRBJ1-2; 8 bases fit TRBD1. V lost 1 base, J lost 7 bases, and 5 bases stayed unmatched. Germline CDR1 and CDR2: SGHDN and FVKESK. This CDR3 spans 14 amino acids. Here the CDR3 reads CASSQVDRESGYTF. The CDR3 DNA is TGTGCCAGCAGCCAAGTGGACAGGGAGAGTGGCTACACCTTC.

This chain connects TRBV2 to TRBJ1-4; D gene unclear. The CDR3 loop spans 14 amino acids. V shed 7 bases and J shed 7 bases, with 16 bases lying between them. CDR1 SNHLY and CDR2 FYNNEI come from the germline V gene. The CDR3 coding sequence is TGTGCCAGCAACACCTTGGGCAAAAGTGAAAAACTGTTTTTT. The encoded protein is CASNTLGKSEKLFF.

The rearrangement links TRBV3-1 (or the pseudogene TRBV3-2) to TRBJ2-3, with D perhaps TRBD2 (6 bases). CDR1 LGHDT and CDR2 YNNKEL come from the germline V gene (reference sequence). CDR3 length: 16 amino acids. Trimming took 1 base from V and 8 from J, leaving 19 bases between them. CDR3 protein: CASSQVRQPLAATQYF. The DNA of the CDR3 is TGTGCCAGCAGCCAAGTGCGGCAGCCTTTAGCGGCTACGCAGTATTTT.

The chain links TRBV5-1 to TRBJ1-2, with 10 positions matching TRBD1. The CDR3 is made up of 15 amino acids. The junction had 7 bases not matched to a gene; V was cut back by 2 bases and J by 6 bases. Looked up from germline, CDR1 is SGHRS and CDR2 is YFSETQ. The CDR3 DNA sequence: TGCGCCAGCAGCTTTCTGGGACAGGGGAACCATGGCTACACCTTC. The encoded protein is CASSFLGQGNHGYTF.